This T cell receptor beta chain stems from a study of blood T cells in healthy people across ages. Study in general: Per every two T cells, about one barcoded beta molecule was captured by template switching.

In its sample, this clonotype was seen a few times. Its antigen remains unknown. CDR1 is SGHNT, CDR2 YYREEE, per germline (reference sequence). The V and J ends lost 1 base and 6 bases, in that order; junction bases with no gene match: 24. This CDR3 has 20 amino acids. Each of the donors had ten milliliters of peripheral blood drawn into EDTA-treated Vacutainer tubes. Extractions gave at least 5.5 micrograms of total RNA per sample. Sample-barcoded 5' priming and a J-beta primer mix drove a second PCR of 7 to 11 cycles. TCRdb called the 5' RACE reads again in MiXCR, with one record for every CDR3 protein. The table has over a million distinct CDR3 sequences, around two fifths seen once; the top ten hold 7.9%. Study observations and caveats: Conclusively comparing naive with antigen-experienced cells was impossible with unsorted PBMCs.

Sequenced sample: blood. V gene TRBV5-4 combines with J gene TRBJ2-7; 8 bases align to TRBD1. The receptor was isolated from a woman younger than 35 in good health. The CDR3 reads CASSLSPRGGQGSLSGEQYF. CDR3 DNA sequence: TGTGCCAGCAGCTTGAGCCCCCGCGGCGGACAGGGTTCCCTCTCGGGCGAGCAGTACTTC.